This T cell receptor (beta chain) was obtained from a study of T-cell memory formation after mild COVID-19 (dated by TCRdb to about 2021). For context, the study as a whole: TCR sequence clusters from the two donors were found to be largely donor specific. In two donors, T-cell clones that expanded and contracted after mild COVID-19 were followed by sequencing TCRalpha and TCRbeta repertoires longitudinally. The cohort was made up of two young adult volunteers, one female and one male, who were previously healthy.

PBMCs were isolated by Ficoll-Paque density gradient centrifugation. Sequencing relied on an Illumina NovaSeq 6000. TCRalpha and TCRbeta cDNA libraries were built by 5'RACE with constant-segment primers, adding sample barcodes and unique molecular identifiers. RNA was extracted from every sample with Trizol reagent. The libraries were amplified in two PCR steps, and the second step added a second sample barcode and Illumina TruSeq adapters. The libraries were sequenced on an Illumina NovaSeq using 2 x 150 bp paired-end reads. The study's processing was this. With migec v1.2.7, reads were demultiplexed and then collapsed into UMI-guided consensus sequences. Using mixcr v2.1.11, UMI consensuses were aligned to TRA and TRB V and J templates and then assembled into clonotypes. Clonotypes were classified as expanded or contracted when called significant by both edgeR and NoisET, with noise models trained on biological replicates. edgeR calls used a false discovery rate-adjusted p below 0.01 and a log2 fold-change threshold of 1. As an exploratory analysis of dynamics, max-normalized trajectories of the 1000 most abundant clonotypes were examined by PCA with hierarchical clustering. Separately sequenced CD4+ and CD8+ repertoires were used to assign a CD4 or CD8 phenotype to each responding clone. In-frame beta chains were kept once TCRdb had trimmed the public reads at Q25 with fastp and called clones with MiXCR. Duplicate CDR3 protein sequences are folded into a single record with the most common DNA and genes. The V and J calls here are based on TCRdb, not the publication. The sample has 350,000 to 450,000 distinct CDR3 sequences on record, under 15% of them singletons. The ten top clones hold less than 25% of the sample.

This clonotype was seen more than once but under ten times. It lacks a known antigen. Base qualities were left out, and no much larger clone turns up one base away. Sequences SGHVS (CDR1) and FNYEAQ (CDR2) are obtained from the germline V gene. Its CDR3 holds 16 amino acids, cysteine through phenylalanine. The sequence is cut down to CDR3 DNA, 48 bases in frame from base 1. V gives up 1 base and J gives up 7 bases, and the segment between their germline ends measures 19 bases. Overall study results and their limits: SARS-CoV-2 specificity of the second-wave clones peaking on day 37 was not confirmed. The detection of some responding clones in pre-infection memory suggests that pre-existing cross-reactive memory T cells joined the SARS-CoV-2 response. The study included only a couple of mild cases, and larger cohorts that include severe cases with pre-infection samples were judged to be necessary. Clones contracting from day 15 to 85 had balanced CD4/CD8 phenotypes, while a second wave expanding from day 15 to 37 was biased towards CD4+. Contracting CD4+ clones appeared mostly in the CM and EM memory subsets, whereas CD8+ clones were enriched in EMRA.

The receptor's source is a man between 18 and 29 years old who had mild COVID-19 (a few samples of this study predate the infection). The sample titles of this study are shuffled in the database, so cell type and time point are left out; the donor was told from shared clones. Sequenced: PBMCs or a T cell subset sorted from them (not recorded which). This sequence uses TRBV7-6 and TRBJ2-5; no D segment can be confidently identified. The DNA is TGTGCCAGCAGCTTAGTGGGTCGGGCGTCCTTCCCGACCCAGTACTTC. Protein translation: CASSLVGRASFPTQYF.